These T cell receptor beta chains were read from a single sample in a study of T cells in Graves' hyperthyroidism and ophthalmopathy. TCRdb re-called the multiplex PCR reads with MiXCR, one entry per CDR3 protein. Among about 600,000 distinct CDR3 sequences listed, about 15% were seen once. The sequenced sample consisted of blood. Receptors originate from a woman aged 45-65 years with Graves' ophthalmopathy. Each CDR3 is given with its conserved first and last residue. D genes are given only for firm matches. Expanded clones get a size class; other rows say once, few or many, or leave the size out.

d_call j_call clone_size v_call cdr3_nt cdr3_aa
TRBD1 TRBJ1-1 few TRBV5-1 TGCGCCAGCAGCACCTCAGGGGGCGAGTCGAACACTGAAGCTTTCTTT CASSTSGGESNTEAFF
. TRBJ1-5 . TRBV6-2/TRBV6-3 TGTGCCAGCAGTCCGGGACTAACGGGCAATCAGCCCCAGCATTTT CASSPGLTGNQPQHF
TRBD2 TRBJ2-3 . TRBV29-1 TGCAGCGTCCATAGCGGGAGGAGGGATACGCAGTATTTT CSVHSGRRDTQYF
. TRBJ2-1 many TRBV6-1 TGTGCCAGCACCGACGGGGGTACCGGCTACAATGAGCAGTTCTTC CASTDGGTGYNEQFF
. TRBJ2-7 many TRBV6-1 TGTGCCAGCAGTAGCCCGGGGTCGAGCTCCTACGAGCAGTACTTC CASSSPGSSSYEQYF
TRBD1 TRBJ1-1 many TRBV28 TGTGCCAGCAGTTTGTGGGGACAGGGGGCCTTAAGCACTGAAGCTTTCTTT CASSLWGQGALSTEAFF
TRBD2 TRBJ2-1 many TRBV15 TGTGCCACCAGCAGAGAAGCTAGCGGGAGCGCGAATGAGCAGTTCTTC CATSREASGSANEQFF
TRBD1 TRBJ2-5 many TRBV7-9 TGTGCCAGCAGCTTAATCGATCGACAGGGAGCAGAGACCCAGTACTTC CASSLIDRQGAETQYF
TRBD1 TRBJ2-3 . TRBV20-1 TGCAGTGCTAGAATTCCATCCCGAGGGGGCCCAGATACGCAGTATTTT CSARIPSRGGPDTQYF
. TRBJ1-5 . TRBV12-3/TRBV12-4 TGTGCCAGCACTCCCGTCTGCCAGGACTGTCAGCCCCAGCATTTT CASTPVCQDCQPQHF
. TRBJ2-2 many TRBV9 TGTGCCAGCAGCCCACTGGGTTTGGCGGCATACACCGGGGAGCTGTTTTTT CASSPLGLAAYTGELFF
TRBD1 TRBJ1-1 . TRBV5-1 TGCGCCAGCAGCCGGGACAGGGTATCTAGGGACACTGAAGCTTTCTTT CASSRDRVSRDTEAFF
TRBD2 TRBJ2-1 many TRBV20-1 TGCAGTGCTCCAAAGCGGGAGGGCTACAATGAGCAGTTCTTC CSAPKREGYNEQFF
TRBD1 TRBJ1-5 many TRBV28 TGTGCCAGCAGTAGTCACAGGGGAAGTAATCAGCCCCAGCATTTT CASSSHRGSNQPQHF
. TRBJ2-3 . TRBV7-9 TGTGCCAGCAGCCCAAGGGTAGCGTATAGCACAGATACGCAGTATTTT CASSPRVAYSTDTQYF
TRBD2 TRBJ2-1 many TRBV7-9 TGTGCCAGCAGCTTAGCGCGCCTAGCGGGAGTCGATGAGCAGTTCTTC CASSLARLAGVDEQFF
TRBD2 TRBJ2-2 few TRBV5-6 TGTGCCAGCAGCTTGGCAGGTCTAGCGGGAGGGTTCCCAAACGGCGGGGAGCTGTTTTTT CASSLAGLAGGFPNGGELFF
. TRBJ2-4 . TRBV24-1 TGTGCCACCAGTTTAGGGACCAAAAACATTCAGTACTTC CATSLGTKNIQYF
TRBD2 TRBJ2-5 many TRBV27 TGTGCCAGCAGTCCCTCTCACGTCCGGGCTAGCGGGAGGGGCCGCGGGGAGACCCAGTACTTC CASSPSHVRASGRGRGETQYF
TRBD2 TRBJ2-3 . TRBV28 TGTGCCAGCAGTTTAGAACCGGGACTAGCGGGAGAGAGGGGTCTGGCAGATGCGCAGTATTTT CASSLEPGLAGERGLADAQYF
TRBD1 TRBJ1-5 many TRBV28 TGTGCCAGCAGTCTCACAGGGGGCGAACAGCCCCAGCATTTT CASSLTGGEQPQHF
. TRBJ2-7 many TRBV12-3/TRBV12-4 TGTGCCAGCAGTTTAGCGAAGGAGATCCACGAGCAGTACTTC CASSLAKEIHEQYF
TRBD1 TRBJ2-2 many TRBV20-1 TGCAGTGCAAAGACAGGGGGGATCAACACCGGGGAGCTGTTTTTT CSAKTGGINTGELFF
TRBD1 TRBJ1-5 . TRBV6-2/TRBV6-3 TGTGCCAGCAGTTACTCCAGGGGGCCCTTTCAGCCCCAGCATTTT CASSYSRGPFQPQHF
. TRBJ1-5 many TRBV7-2 TGTGCCAGCAGCTCAAACAGGATTATGCCCCAGCATTTT CASSSNRIMPQHF
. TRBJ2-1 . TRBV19 TGTGCCAGTAGTATGGAGGGGGCGACGTGGAATGAGCAGTTCTTC CASSMEGATWNEQFF
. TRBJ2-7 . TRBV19 TGTGCCAGTAGCACCGAGGACAGATGGGAGCAGTACTTC CASSTEDRWEQYF
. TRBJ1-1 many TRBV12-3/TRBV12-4 TGTGCCAGCAGTTCGGGGGGGTCGAGGACTGAAGCTTTCTTT CASSSGGSRTEAFF
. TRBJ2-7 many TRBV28 TGTGCCAGCACCCCCCTCGACAGGTTCGAGCAGTACTTC CASTPLDRFEQYF
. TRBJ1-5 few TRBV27 TGTGCCAGCAGTTTATCGGGGAGCTTCAATCAGCCCCAGCATTTT CASSLSGSFNQPQHF
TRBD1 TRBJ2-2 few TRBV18 TGTGCCAGCTCACCGCAGACAGGGGAGGCCGGGGAGCTGTTTTTT CASSPQTGEAGELFF
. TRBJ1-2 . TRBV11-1 TGTGCCAGCAGCACCAGTGCGTCCACTAGCGGCTACACCTTC CASSTSASTSGYTF
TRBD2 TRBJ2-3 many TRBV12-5 TGTGCTAGTGGGCTAGGGACTAGCGGTATGACTAGCACAGATACGCAGTATTTT CASGLGTSGMTSTDTQYF
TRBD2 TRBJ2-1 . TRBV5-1 TGCGCCAGCAGCTCGGCCCAGACTAGCGGGACCTTAGACTCCTACAATGAGCAGTTCTTC CASSSAQTSGTLDSYNEQFF
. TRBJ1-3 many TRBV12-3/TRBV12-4 TGTGCCAGCGACCGGGACAACGGACAGTCTACTGGAAACACCATATATTTT CASDRDNGQSTGNTIYF
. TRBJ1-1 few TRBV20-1 TGCAGTGCTAGAGATGTCCGACAGAACACTGAAGCTTTCTTT CSARDVRQNTEAFF
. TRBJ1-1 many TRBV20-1 TGCAGTGCTAGAGATTTCGGGGGCGGAATAAACACTGAAGCTTTCTTT CSARDFGGGINTEAFF
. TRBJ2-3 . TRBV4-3 TGCGCCAGCAGCCACGTTCCTGTCGATACGCAGTATTTT CASSHVPVDTQYF
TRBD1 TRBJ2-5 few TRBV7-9 TGTGCCAGCAGCCCTGCGACAGGGCGGCGGGAGACCCAGTACTTC CASSPATGRRETQYF
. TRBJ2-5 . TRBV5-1 TGCGCCAGCAGCTTTTTCTTTCCCAGAAACACTCAAGAGACCCAGTACTTC CASSFFFPRNTQETQYF
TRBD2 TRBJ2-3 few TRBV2 TGTGCCAGCAATGGACTAGCTCGTACGCAGTATTTT CASNGLARTQYF
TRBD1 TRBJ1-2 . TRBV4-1 TGCGCCAGCAGCCAAGAGGACAGGCTCGGTGGTGGCTACACCTTC CASSQEDRLGGGYTF
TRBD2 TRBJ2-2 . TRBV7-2 TGTGCCAGCAGCTACATAGCGGGGGCTAACACCGGGGAGCTGTTTTTT CASSYIAGANTGELFF
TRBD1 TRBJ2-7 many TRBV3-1 TGTGCCAGCAGCCCATTACAGGGGCCGCTACTCTCCTACGAGCAGTACTTC CASSPLQGPLLSYEQYF
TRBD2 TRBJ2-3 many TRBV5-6 TGTGCCAGCAGCTGGACTAGCGGGACCCCAGATACGCAGTATTTT CASSWTSGTPDTQYF
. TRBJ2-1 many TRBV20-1 TGCAGTGCTAGAGGGCGGAGTGGGCTATACAATGAGCAGTTCTTC CSARGRSGLYNEQFF
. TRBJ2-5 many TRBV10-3 TGTGCCATCAGTAAAGCAGAAAAAGAGACCCAGTACTTC CAISKAEKETQYF
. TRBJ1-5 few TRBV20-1 TGCAGTGCTAGAAGTTACGGTCAGCCCCAGCATTTT CSARSYGQPQHF
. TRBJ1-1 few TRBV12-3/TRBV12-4 TGTGCCAGCAGTCGTCGGGGGCCGGGGACTGAAGCTTTCTTT CASSRRGPGTEAFF
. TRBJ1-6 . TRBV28 TGTGCCAGCAGTTTATCCGGACAGTATTATAATTCACCCCTCCACTTT CASSLSGQYYNSPLHF
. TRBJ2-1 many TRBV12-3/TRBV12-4 TGTGCCAGCAGTCCCGACGTATACAATGAGCAGTTCTTC CASSPDVYNEQFF
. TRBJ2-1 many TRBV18 TGTGCCAGCTCACCAACAACCGGGGATGAGCAGTTCTTC CASSPTTGDEQFF
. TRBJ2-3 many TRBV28 TGTGCCAGCATCGCAAGGGATACGCAGTATTTT CASIARDTQYF
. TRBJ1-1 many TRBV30 TGTGCCTGGTCTTCCAGGGTCCAGACTACTGAAGCTTTCTTT CAWSSRVQTTEAFF
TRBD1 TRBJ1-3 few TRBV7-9 TGTGCCAGCAGCCCTAGCCTAGGACAGGTCTTAACTGGAAACACCATATATTTT CASSPSLGQVLTGNTIYF
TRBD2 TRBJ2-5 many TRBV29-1 TGCAGCGTTGTGGGTCCTAGCGGGAGGGATTCAGAGACCCAGTACTTC CSVVGPSGRDSETQYF
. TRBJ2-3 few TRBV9 TGTGCCAGCAGCGTAGGAGTGGGAAGCACAGATACGCAGTATTTT CASSVGVGSTDTQYF
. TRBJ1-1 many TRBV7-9 TGTGCCAGCAGACCCTCAGGTATGAACACTGAAGCTTTCTTT CASRPSGMNTEAFF
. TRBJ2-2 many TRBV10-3 TGTGCCATCAGTGAGTCGGGCAGGGTAGGAACCGGGGAGCTGTTTTTT CAISESGRVGTGELFF
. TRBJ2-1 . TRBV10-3 TGTGCCATCAGTGGCGGCGCCTACAATGAGCAGTTCTTC CAISGGAYNEQFF